These 22 T cell receptor beta chains were all obtained from the same sample, sequenced in a study of control samples from healthy donors and cancer patients. The repertoire was sequenced with immunoSEQ multiplex PCR; TCRdb's copy has only in-frame clones and lacks some. The sample includes more than 85,000 clones, around 89% of them seen just once. The sequenced material came from blood. These receptors were collected from a woman aged 50 to 65 in good health.

V usage is TRBV12-3 or TRBV12-4 and J usage is TRBJ1-5; D unclear. The CDR3 sequence is 13 residues long. Trimming pared 8 bases from V and 4 bases from J, leaving 12 bases between. In DNA form, the CDR3 reads TGTGCCAGCGGAAGTGCGGGAAATCAGCCCCAGCATTTT. Its translation: CASGSAGNQPQHF.

The rearrangement joins TRBV4-3 to TRBJ2-1; the match to TRBD2 covers 9 bases. After removal of 1 base from V and 6 bases from J, the junction contained 7 bases not matched to a gene. This CDR3 spans 16 amino acids. Germline CDR1 LGHNA, CDR2 YSLEER. Here the CDR3 DNA reads TGCGCCAGCAGCCAAGGACTAGCGGAGGGAGCCAATGAGCAGTTCTTC. This sequence encodes CASSQGLAEGANEQFF.

The chain couples TRBV6-5 to TRBJ2-7; 8 nucleotides match TRBD2. The CDR3 is 13 residues long. Germline trimming cut 8 bases from V and 0 bases from J; bases unmatched to any gene: 3. Germline assignment: CDR1 MNHEY and CDR2 SVGAGI. CDR3 amino acids: CASYGGASYEQYV. CDR3 nucleotide sequence: TGTGCCAGCTACGGGGGGGCCTCCTACGAGCAGTACGTC.

J is TRBJ2-5 and V is TRBV5-4; possible D gene TRBD1, 5 bases. The germline V gene has CDR1 SGHNT and CDR2 YYREEE (reference sequence). The CDR3 runs to 15 residues. Trimming pared 2 bases from V and 4 bases from J, leaving 15 bases between. CDR3 region: CASSFALSQGETQYF. In DNA form, the CDR3 reads TGTGCCAGCAGCTTTGCCCTCTCCCAGGGAGAGACCCAGTACTTC.

The V call is TRBV25-1, the J call TRBJ2-2; D is perhaps TRBD1 or TRBD2 (5 bases each). CDR3 size: 13 residues. V was pared by 1 base and J by 8 bases, with 8 bases between. The germline gives CDR1 MGHDK, CDR2 SYGVNS. Here the CDR3 reads CASSEFEGGELFF. CDR3 DNA sequence: TGTGCCAGCAGTGAATTTGAGGGGGGGGAGCTGTTTTTT.

This sequence joins TRBV4-3 and TRBJ2-3; the match to TRBD2 covers 8 bases. The germline gives CDR1 LGHNA, CDR2 YSLEER. Trimming took 5 bases from V and 4 from J; bases not matched to a gene: 14. The CDR3 extends over 17 amino acids. The chain's CDR3 is CASSARLARYDPDTQYF. CDR3 in DNA: TGCGCCAGCAGCGCAAGACTAGCGAGGTATGACCCAGATACGCAGTATTTT.

This clone was seen more than once but under ten times. The chain links TRBV29-1 to TRBJ1-1; possible D gene TRBD1, 5 bases. The V end lost 4 bases, the J end lost 4 bases, and 10 bases lay between the germline ends. The CDR3 contains 12 residues. The germline V gene has CDR1 SQVTM and CDR2 ANQGSEA. The CDR3 nucleotides are TGCAGCGTTGCCAGGGAGGTCACTGAAGCTTTCTTT. Amino acid sequence: CSVAREVTEAFF.

This chain joins TRBV7-6 and TRBJ2-5, with unresolved D. CDR3 length equals 11 residues. The germline gives CDR1 SGHVS, CDR2 FNYEAQ. Trimming shortened V by 5 bases and J by 1 base, and 2 bases separated the two germline ends. The CDR3 sequence is CASSPQETQYF. The CDR3 bases are TGTGCCAGCAGCCCCCAAGAGACCCAGTACTTC.

V is TRBV5-1 and J is TRBJ2-6; D may match TRBD1 or TRBD2 (5 bases each). The CDR3 is 18 amino acids. The germline V and J ends were trimmed by 5 bases and 1 base, with 19 bases remaining between them. Germline lookup yields CDR1 SGHRS and CDR2 YFSETQ. The CDR3 sequence: CASRQAAAGSSGANVLTF. The CDR3 DNA sequence: TGCGCCAGCAGACAAGCAGCGGCAGGGTCTTCTGGGGCCAACGTCCTGACTTTC.

The V and J genes are TRBV7-9 and TRBJ2-5, with D unresolved. Germline-derived CDR1 and CDR2 are SEHNR and FQNEAQ (reference sequence). V was shortened by 4 bases and J by 5 bases, with 17 bases between the two germline ends. The CDR3 is 15 residues long. CDR3 nucleotides: TGTGCCAGCAGCTCCCCTTACGAGTCATGGGAGACCCAGTACTTC. Translating it yields CASSSPYESWETQYF.

This clone was seen only once. This chain joins TRBV4-3 and TRBJ2-4, with D perhaps TRBD2 (6 bases). V was trimmed by 3 bases and J by 0 bases, leaving 15 bases between them. CDR1 and CDR2 (germline): LGHNA, YSLEER. CDR3 size: 17 residues. The CDR3 nucleotides read TGCGCCAGCAGCCACCTCGCGGGGCCTCTAGCCAAAAACATTCAGTACTTC. Its protein is CASSHLAGPLAKNIQYF.

As concerns this clone: The same CDR3 can be traced to other DNA sequences in this sample. The rearrangement links TRBV10-2 to TRBJ1-5, with D uncertain. This CDR3 has 16 residues. The V end was cut by 2 bases, the J end by 0 bases, with 11 bases between. Per the germline V gene, CDR1 is WSHSY and CDR2 is SAAADI. The CDR3 is CASSESPGNSNQPQHF. CDR3 sequence (DNA): TGCGCCAGCAGTGAGAGTCCGGGGAATAGCAATCAGCCCCAGCATTTT.

This rearrangement joins TRBV10-3 to TRBJ2-1, with 13 positions matching TRBD2. The germline V gene has CDR1 ENHRY and CDR2 SYGVKD. The V and J ends lost 7 bases and 12 bases, in that order; junction bases with no gene match: 9. The CDR3 extends over 14 amino acids. In DNA form, the CDR3 reads TGTGCCATCACCACTAGCGGGAGGGTGGATGGGCAGTTCTTC. It encodes CAITTSGRVDGQFF.

This rearrangement joins TRBV7-9 to TRBJ1-4; D perhaps matches TRBD1 (5 bases). The germline V and J ends were trimmed by 5 bases and 7 bases, with 14 bases remaining between them. Per germline, CDR1 SEHNR and CDR2 FQNEAQ (reference sequence). The CDR3 has 14 residues. CDR3 nucleotide sequence: TGTGCCAGCAGCCCTACAGGATCGTCTGAAAAACTGTTTTTT. Its protein product is CASSPTGSSEKLFF. Full variable domain (missing parts from reference TRBV7-9 and TRBJ1-4): DTGVSQNPRHKITKRGQNVTFRCDPISEHNRLYWYRQTLGQGPEFLTYFQNEAQLEKSRLLSDRFSAERPKGSFSTLEIQRTEQGDSAMYLCASSPTGSSEKLFFGSGTQLSVL.

This sequence joins TRBV19 and TRBJ1-2; D is uncertain. The germline V gene has CDR1 LNHDA and CDR2 SQIVND (reference sequence). Trimming left V 10 bases short and J 5 bases short, with 17 bases between. The length of the CDR3 is 13 residues. The CDR3 DNA reads TGTGCCACCCTAGACACCGCGAGGTATGGCTACACCTTC. This codes for CATLDTARYGYTF.

The J gene is TRBJ2-7, the V gene TRBV5-6; D possibly corresponds to TRBD1 (5 bases). V was shortened by 4 bases and J by 0 bases, with 20 bases between the two germline ends. CDR1 and CDR2 (germline): SGHDT, YYEEEE. The CDR3 totals 17 residues. CDR3 sequence (DNA): TGTGCCAGCAGCCCATATGAAGGGGCTAGGAGCTCCTACGAGCAGTACTTC. It translates to CASSPYEGARSSYEQYF.

The chain recombines TRBV7-2 with TRBJ2-1; 7 positions agree with TRBD2. The CDR3 length is 15 residues. V gave up 1 base and J gave up 4 bases; unmatched junction bases: 4. CDR1 SGHTA and CDR2 FQGNSA come from the germline V gene. CDR3 sequence: CASSLDSGSYNEQFF. CDR3 DNA: TGTGCCAGCAGCTTAGATAGCGGGTCTTACAATGAGCAGTTCTTC.

This clone was counted between two and nine times. This rearrangement joins TRBV7-9 to TRBJ2-7; 16 bases fit TRBD2. The CDR3 spans 19 residues. Germline V gene lookup returns CDR1 SEHNR and CDR2 FQNEAQ (reference sequence). Germline trimming cut 0 bases from V and 4 bases from J; bases unmatched to any gene: 9. The CDR3, as DNA: TGTGCCAGCAGCTTAGCTCCTGGGACTAGCGGGGGGGTGAGGTACGAGCAGTACTTC. This gives the protein CASSLAPGTSGGVRYEQYF. Full variable domain (outside the CDR3, taken from reference TRBV7-9 and TRBJ2-7): DTGVSQNPRHKITKRGQNVTFRCDPISEHNRLYWYRQTLGQGPEFLTYFQNEAQLEKSRLLSDRFSAERPKGSFSTLEIQRTEQGDSAMYLCASSLAPGTSGGVRYEQYFGPGTRLTVT.

This CDR3 is CASSFQGASTDTQYF. CDR3 bases: TGTGCCAGCAGCTTTCAAGGGGCTAGCACAGATACGCAGTATTTT. This chain uses TRBV5-6 with TRBJ2-3; tentative D call: TRBD1 (5 bases). CDR1 and CDR2 (germline): SGHDT, YYEEEE. Deletions cut 2 bases from V and 0 bases from J, with 10 bases between. This CDR3 region has 15 residues. Full variable domain (missing parts from reference TRBV5-6 and TRBJ2-3): DAGVTQSPTHLIKTRGQQVTLRCSPKSGHDTVSWYQQALGQGPQFIFQYYEEEERQRGNFPDRFSGHQFPNYSSELNVNALLLGDSALYLCASSFQGASTDTQYFGPGTRLTVL.

The chain carries TRBV9 and TRBJ2-1; D call uncertain. The ends were cut back, 0 bases at V and 8 bases at J, with 9 bases in the middle. The CDR3 is 13 residues long. Germline CDR1 reads SGDLS; CDR2 reads YYNGEE. CDR3 nucleotide sequence: TGTGCCAGCAGCGTAGTCAGTCTCGATGAGCAGTTCTTC. This codes for CASSVVSLDEQFF.

This rearrangement joins TRBV9 to TRBJ2-6, with 11 nucleotides matching TRBD1. CDR1 is SGDLS, CDR2 YYNGEE, per germline. Germline trimming cut 4 bases from V and 4 bases from J; bases unmatched to any gene: 7. The CDR3 sequence is 17 residues long. The CDR3 reads CASSRGTGGPGANVLTF. In DNA, the CDR3 is TGTGCCAGCAGCAGGGGGACAGGGGGTCCCGGGGCCAACGTCCTGACTTTC.

The chain couples TRBV7-2 to TRBJ2-5; 15 nucleotides line up with TRBD2. The length of the CDR3 is 16 residues. The germline gives CDR1 SGHTA, CDR2 FQGNSA. Trimming cost V 4 bases and J 9 bases; bases outside gene matches: 9. The CDR3 bases are TGTGCCAGCAGCTCCGGAGGACTAGCGGGGGGGCGGGCCCAGTACTTC. It translates to CASSSGGLAGGRAQYF. The variable domain in full, with the rest retrieved from reference TRBV7-2 and TRBJ2-5, is GAGVSQSPSNKVTEKGKDVELRCDPISGHTALYWYRQSLGQGLEFLIYFQGNSAPDKSGLPSDRFSAERTGGSVSTLTIQRTQQEDSAVYLCASSSGGLAGGRAQYFGPGTRLLVL.